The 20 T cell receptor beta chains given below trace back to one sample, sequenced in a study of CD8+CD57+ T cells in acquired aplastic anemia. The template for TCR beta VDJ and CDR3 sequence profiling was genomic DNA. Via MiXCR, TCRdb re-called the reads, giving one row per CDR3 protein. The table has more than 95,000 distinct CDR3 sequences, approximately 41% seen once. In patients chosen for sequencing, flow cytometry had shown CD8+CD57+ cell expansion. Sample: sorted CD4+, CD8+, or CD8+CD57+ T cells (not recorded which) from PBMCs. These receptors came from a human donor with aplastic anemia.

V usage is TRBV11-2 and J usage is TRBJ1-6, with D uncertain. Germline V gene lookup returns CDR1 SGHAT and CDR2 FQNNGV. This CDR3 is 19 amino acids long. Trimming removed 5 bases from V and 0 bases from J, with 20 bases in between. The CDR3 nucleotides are TGTGCCAGCAGCACGGATTACAGAGACCCAAGCTCCTATAATTCACCCCTCCACTTT. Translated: CASSTDYRDPSSYNSPLHF. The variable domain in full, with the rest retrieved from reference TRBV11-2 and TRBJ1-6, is EAGVAQSPRYKIIEKRQSVAFWCNPISGHATLYWYQQILGQGPKLLIQFQNNGVVDDSQLPKDRFSAERLKGVDSTLKIQPAKLEDSAVYLCASSTDYRDPSSYNSPLHFGNGTRLTVT.

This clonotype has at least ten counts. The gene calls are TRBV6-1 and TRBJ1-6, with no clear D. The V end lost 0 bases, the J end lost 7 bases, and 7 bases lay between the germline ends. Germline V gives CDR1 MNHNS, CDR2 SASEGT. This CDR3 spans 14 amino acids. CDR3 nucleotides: TGTGCCAGCAGTGAAGCAATCGGAAATTCACCCCTCCACTTT. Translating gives CASSEAIGNSPLHF.

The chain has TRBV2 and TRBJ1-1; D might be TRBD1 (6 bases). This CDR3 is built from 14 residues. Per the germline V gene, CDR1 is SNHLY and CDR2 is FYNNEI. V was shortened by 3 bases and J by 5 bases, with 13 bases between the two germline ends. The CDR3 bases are TGTGCCAGCAGTGAGGGGGGGGCAGGGACTGAAGCTTTCTTT. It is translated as CASSEGGAGTEAFF.

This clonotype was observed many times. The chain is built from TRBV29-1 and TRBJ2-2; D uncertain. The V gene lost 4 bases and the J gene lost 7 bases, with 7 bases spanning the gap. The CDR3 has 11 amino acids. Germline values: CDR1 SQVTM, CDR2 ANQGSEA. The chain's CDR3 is CSVAEVGELFF. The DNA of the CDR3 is TGCAGCGTTGCTGAGGTCGGGGAGCTGTTTTTT.

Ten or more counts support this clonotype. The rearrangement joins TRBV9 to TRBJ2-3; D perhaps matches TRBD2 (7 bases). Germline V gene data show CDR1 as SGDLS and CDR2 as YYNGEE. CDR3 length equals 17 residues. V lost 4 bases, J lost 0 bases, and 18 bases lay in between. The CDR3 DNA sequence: TGTGCCAGCAGCCGTAGGGGGGGGGCAGTTAGCACAGATACGCAGTATTTT. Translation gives CASSRRGGAVSTDTQYF.

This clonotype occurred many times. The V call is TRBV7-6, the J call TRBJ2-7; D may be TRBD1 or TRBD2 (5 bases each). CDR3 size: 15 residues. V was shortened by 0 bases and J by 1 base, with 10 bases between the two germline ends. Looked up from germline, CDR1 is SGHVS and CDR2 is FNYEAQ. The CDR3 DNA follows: TGTGCCAGCAGCTTAGCGCCGGGACCGTCCTACGAGCAGTACGTC. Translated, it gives CASSLAPGPSYEQYV.

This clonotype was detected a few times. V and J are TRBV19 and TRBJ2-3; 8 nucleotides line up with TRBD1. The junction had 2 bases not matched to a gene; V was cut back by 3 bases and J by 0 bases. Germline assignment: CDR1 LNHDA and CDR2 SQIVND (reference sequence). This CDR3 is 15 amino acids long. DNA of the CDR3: TGTGCCAGTAGTATTGGACAGGGCAGCACAGATACGCAGTATTTT. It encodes CASSIGQGSTDTQYF.

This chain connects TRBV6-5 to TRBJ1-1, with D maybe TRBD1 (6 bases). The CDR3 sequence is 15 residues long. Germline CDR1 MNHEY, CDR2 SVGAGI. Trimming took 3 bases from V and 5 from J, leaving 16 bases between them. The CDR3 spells CASSYDPGVVTEAFF. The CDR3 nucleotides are TGTGCCAGCAGTTATGACCCAGGGGTTGTGACTGAAGCTTTCTTT.

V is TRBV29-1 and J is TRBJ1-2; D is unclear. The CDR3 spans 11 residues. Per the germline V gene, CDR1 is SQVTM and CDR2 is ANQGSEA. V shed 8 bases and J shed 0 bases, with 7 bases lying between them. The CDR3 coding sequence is TGCAGCACGGCCTCTAACTATGGCTACACCTTC. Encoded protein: CSTASNYGYTF.

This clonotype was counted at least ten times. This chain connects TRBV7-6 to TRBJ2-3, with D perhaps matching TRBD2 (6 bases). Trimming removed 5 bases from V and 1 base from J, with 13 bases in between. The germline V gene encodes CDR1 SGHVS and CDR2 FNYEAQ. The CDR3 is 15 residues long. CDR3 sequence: CASSVRLGGTDTQYF. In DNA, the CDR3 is TGTGCCAGCAGCGTTCGACTAGGAGGCACAGATACGCAGTATTTT.

CDR3 in amino acids: CASSISGPGNTIYF. The CDR3 region has the DNA TGTGCCAGTAGTATAAGCGGGCCTGGAAACACCATATATTTT. The rearrangement links TRBV19 to TRBJ1-3, with D unclear. The CDR3 is 14 amino acids. The ends were cut back, 2 bases at V and 2 bases at J, with 7 bases in the middle. CDR1 LNHDA and CDR2 SQIVND come from the germline V gene (reference sequence).

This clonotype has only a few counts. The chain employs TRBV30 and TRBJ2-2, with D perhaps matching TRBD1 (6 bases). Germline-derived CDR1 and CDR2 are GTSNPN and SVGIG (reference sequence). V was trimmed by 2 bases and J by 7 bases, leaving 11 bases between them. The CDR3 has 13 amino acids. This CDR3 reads CAWSRDILGELFF. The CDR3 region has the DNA TGTGCCTGGAGTCGGGACATCCTCGGGGAGCTGTTTTTT.

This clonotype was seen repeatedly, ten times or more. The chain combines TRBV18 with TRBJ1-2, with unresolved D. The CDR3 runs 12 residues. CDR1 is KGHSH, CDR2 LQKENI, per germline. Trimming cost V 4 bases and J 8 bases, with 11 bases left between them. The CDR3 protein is CASSRSNGGYTF. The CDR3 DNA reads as TGTGCCAGCTCACGGTCCAACGGGGGCTACACCTTC.

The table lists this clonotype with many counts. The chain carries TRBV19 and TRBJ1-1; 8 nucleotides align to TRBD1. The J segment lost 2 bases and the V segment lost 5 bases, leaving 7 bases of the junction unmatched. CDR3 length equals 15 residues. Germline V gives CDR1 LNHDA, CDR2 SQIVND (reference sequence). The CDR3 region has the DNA TGTGCCAGTAGTCCTCGGACAGGGCGAAACACTGAAGCTTTCTTT. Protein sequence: CASSPRTGRNTEAFF.

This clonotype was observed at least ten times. CDR3: CATTGVSNQPQHF. The DNA for the CDR3 is TGTGCCACAACAGGGGTGAGCAATCAGCCCCAGCATTTT. This chain uses TRBV19 with TRBJ1-5; 7 bases are shared with TRBD1. From germline, CDR1 is LNHDA and CDR2 SQIVND (reference sequence). CDR3 length: 13 residues. V lost 10 bases to trimming and J lost 1 base; unmatched junction nucleotides: 4.

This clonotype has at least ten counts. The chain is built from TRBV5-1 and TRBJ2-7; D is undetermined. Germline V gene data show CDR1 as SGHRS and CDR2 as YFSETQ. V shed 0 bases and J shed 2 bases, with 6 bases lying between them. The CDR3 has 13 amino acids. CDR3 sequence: CASSLGITYEQYF. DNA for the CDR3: TGCGCCAGCAGCTTGGGCATCACCTACGAGCAGTACTTC.

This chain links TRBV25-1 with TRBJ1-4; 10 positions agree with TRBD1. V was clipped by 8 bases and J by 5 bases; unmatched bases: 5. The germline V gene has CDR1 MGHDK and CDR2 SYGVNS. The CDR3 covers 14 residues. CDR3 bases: TGTGCCAGCCGTACGGGACAGGGGAATGAAAAACTGTTTTTT. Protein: CASRTGQGNEKLFF.

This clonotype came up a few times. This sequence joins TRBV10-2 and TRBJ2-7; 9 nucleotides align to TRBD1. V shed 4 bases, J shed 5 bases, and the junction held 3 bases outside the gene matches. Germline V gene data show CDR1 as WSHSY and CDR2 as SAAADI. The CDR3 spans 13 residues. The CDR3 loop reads CASSATGGDEQYF. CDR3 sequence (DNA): TGCGCCAGCAGTGCCACAGGGGGCGACGAGCAGTACTTC.

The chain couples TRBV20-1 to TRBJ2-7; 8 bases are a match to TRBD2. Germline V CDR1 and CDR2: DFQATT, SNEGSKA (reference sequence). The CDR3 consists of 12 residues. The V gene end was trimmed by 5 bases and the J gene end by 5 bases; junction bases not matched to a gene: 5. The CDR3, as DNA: TGCAGTGCTGGGACTAGTTCTAACGAGCAGTACTTC. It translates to CSAGTSSNEQYF.

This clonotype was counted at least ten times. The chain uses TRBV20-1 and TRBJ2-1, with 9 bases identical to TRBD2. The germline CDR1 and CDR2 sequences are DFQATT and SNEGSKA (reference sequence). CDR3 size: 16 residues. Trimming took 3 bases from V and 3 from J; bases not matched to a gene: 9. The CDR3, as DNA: TGCAGTGCTAGCGAACGAGCGGGGGGCAACTACAATGAGCAGTTCTTC. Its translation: CSASERAGGNYNEQFF.